The entry that follows covers one TCR beta chain sequence. As yet, its antigen is unknown. The entry originates in a study of a mutant IDH1 vaccine in newly diagnosed glioma. Across the whole study: Treated patients had a mean age of approximately 41 years and a sex split that was roughly 60% male and 37.5% female. Most patients had received both radiotherapy and temozolomide, the prior options being radiotherapy, temozolomide, or both. Notes on the study in general: Of all patients, nearly 95% showed vaccine-induced immune responses.

As to time point: baseline, week 1 (first vaccination visit). As for treatment: pre-vaccination baseline after standard-of-care therapy. The donors' diagnosis was new WHO grade 3 or 4 astrocytoma that was IDH1-mutant and ATRX-lost. There are 16 residues in the CDR3. Germline CDR1 and CDR2: SGDLS and YYNGEE. Trimming removed 2 bases from V and 3 bases from J; junction bases left unmatched: 3. Clones were read by immunoSEQ multiplex PCR, and TCRdb kept only the in-frame ones, dropping some. The sample lists around 63,000 clones, about 91% occurring once. The source is a man aged 50 or older with glioma. The chain carries TRBV9 and TRBJ2-1; 12 bases align to TRBD2. The sequenced sample was PBMCs, obtained from a glioma patient treated with radiotherapy, temozolomide or both. CDR3 sequence reads: CASSVAGLAGYNEQFF. In DNA form, the CDR3 reads TGTGCCAGCAGCGTGGCGGGACTAGCGGGCTACAATGAGCAGTTCTTC.